By frequency in the sample, the clone carrying this TCR beta chain is medium-sized (0.01 to 0.1%). These data originate in a study of CDR3 diversity in severe acne. V was pared by 8 bases and J by 0 bases, with 3 bases of the junction left unmatched. Germline values: CDR1 SNHLY, CDR2 FYNNEI. The CDR3 sequence is 13 residues long. In TCRdb, the PCR reads were re-called with MiXCR into one record per CDR3 protein. Of about 97,000 distinct CDR3 sequences listed, under 60% are singletons. V is TRBV2 and J is TRBJ1-1; TRBD1 matches 7 bases. The sample was blood. The clonotype comes from a male donor with acne. CDR3 protein: CASGGQLNTEAFF. The CDR3 nucleotides are TGTGCCAGCGGGGGACAGCTGAACACTGAAGCTTTCTTT.